Below are 8 T cell receptor beta chains sequenced from a single sample in a study of control samples from healthy donors and cancer patients. Produced via immunoSEQ multiplex PCR; TCRdb's table is partial and in-frame only. The repertoire holds 95,000 to 130,000 clones, nearly 95% seen once, with approximately 2.5% in the top ten. The source material was blood. The receptors derive from a man under 40 in good health.

This chain uses TRBV6-6 with TRBJ1-5; D ambiguous. Looked up from germline, CDR1 is MNHNY and CDR2 is SVGAGI (reference sequence). The germline V and J ends were trimmed by 5 bases and 1 base, with 15 bases remaining between them. The CDR3 extends over 16 amino acids. In DNA, the CDR3 is TGTGCCAGCAGTCGACCTGTTGGAGCCAGCAATCAGCCCCAGCATTTT. Translated, it gives CASSRPVGASNQPQHF.

The chain combines TRBV5-5 with TRBJ1-3; D unresolved. This CDR3 spans 15 amino acids. V dropped 4 bases and J dropped 0 bases, with 11 bases sitting between them. CDR1 and CDR2 from the germline V gene are SGHKS and YYEKEE (reference sequence). The CDR3 DNA is TGTGCCAGCAGCGGCCACGACCGCTCTGGAAACACCATATATTTT. Protein product: CASSGHDRSGNTIYF. The variable domain in full, with the rest retrieved from reference TRBV5-5 and TRBJ1-3, is DAGVTQSPTHLIKTRGQQVTLRCSPISGHKSVSWYQQVLGQGPQFIFQYYEKEERGRGNFPDRFSARQFPNYSSELNVNALLLGDSALYLCASSGHDRSGNTIYFGEGSWLTVV.

The rearrangement uses TRBV25-1 and TRBJ2-5, with 8 positions matching TRBD2. CDR3 size: 14 residues. V lost 5 bases to trimming and J lost 5 bases; unmatched junction nucleotides: 7. The V gene's germline CDR1 is MGHDK and CDR2 SYGVNS. The CDR3 region is CASSLAGGPETQYF. The CDR3 coding sequence is TGTGCCAGCAGTTTGGCGGGGGGCCCGGAGACCCAGTACTTC.

This clone was detected only once. This chain links TRBV2 with TRBJ2-5; D is unresolved. V was clipped by 1 base and J by 4 bases, with 7 bases between them. The CDR3 runs to 13 residues. Germline CDR1 and CDR2: SNHLY and FYNNEI. In DNA, the CDR3 is TGTGCCAGCAGTGAAGACCTGGGAGAGACCCAGTACTTC. Translation: CASSEDLGETQYF.

V gene TRBV2 combines with J gene TRBJ1-6, with D possibly matching TRBD1 (6 bases). The CDR3 covers 12 residues. V was trimmed by 1 base and J by 14 bases, leaving 9 bases between them. Germline CDR1 SNHLY, CDR2 FYNNEI. For the CDR3, the DNA is TGTGCCAGCAGTGAAGACAGGGTAGCCCTCCACTTT. Its protein is CASSEDRVALHF.

CDR3 sequence: CASSPSTGGLEAFF. Here the CDR3 DNA reads TGTGCCAGCTCACCCTCGACAGGGGGACTGGAAGCTTTCTTT. V usage is TRBV18 and J usage is TRBJ1-1, with TRBD1 matching over 9 bases. Germline CDR1 and CDR2: KGHSH and LQKENI. This CDR3 spans 14 amino acids. J lost 8 bases, V lost 3 bases, and 7 bases had no gene match. Variable domain in full (rest from reference TRBV18 and TRBJ1-1): NAGVMQNPRHLVRRRGQEARLRCSPMKGHSHVYWYRQLPEEGLKFMVYLQKENIIDESGMPKERFSAEFPKEGPSILRIQQVVRGDSAAYFCASSPSTGGLEAFFGQGTRLTVV.

This clone was counted at least ten times. This chain joins TRBV2 and TRBJ1-3, with a possible D match to TRBD1 (5 bases). This CDR3 has 15 amino acids. In germline, CDR1 is SNHLY, CDR2 FYNNEI. V was shortened by 0 bases and J by 2 bases, with 8 bases between the two germline ends. The CDR3 coding sequence is TGTGCCAGCAGTGAAGCATCGGGGGCTGGAAACACCATATATTTT. It is translated as CASSEASGAGNTIYF.

CDR3: CASSRGGPGETQYF. CDR3 nucleotide sequence: TGTGCCAGCAGTCGGGGGGGGCCGGGAGAGACCCAGTACTTC. The chain links TRBV2 to TRBJ2-5; 8 nucleotides align to TRBD2. J gave up 4 bases and V 5 bases, and 6 bases lay outside the gene matches. Germline V gene sequence: CDR1 SNHLY, CDR2 FYNNEI. CDR3 length: 14 residues. The variable domain in full, completed from reference TRBV2 and TRBJ2-5, reads EPEVTQTPSHQVTQMGQEVILRCVPISNHLYFYWYRQILGQKVEFLVSFYNNEISEKSEIFDDQFSVERPDGSNFTLKIRSTKLEDSAMYFCASSRGGPGETQYFGPGTRLLVL.